This T cell receptor (beta chain) was profiled in a study of OX40 agonist ivuxolimab in advanced cancers. The assay was immunoSEQ multiplex PCR, and TCRdb's table has in-frame clones only and misses some. The table lists approximately 77,000 clones, approximately 92% of them singletons. CDR1 MNHEY and CDR2 SVGAGI come from the germline V gene. The CDR3 is 14 amino acids. Trimming shortened V by 2 bases and J by 0 bases, and 8 bases separated the two germline ends. This clonotype was sampled from an adult with an advanced solid tumor such as melanoma, head and neck, liver or kidney cancer. J is TRBJ2-7 and V is TRBV6-5; possibly TRBD1 for D (5 bases). The sequencing here drew on CD4+ or CD8+ T cells sorted from blood, taken in a trial of the OX40 agonist ivuxolimab. Here the CDR3 DNA reads TGTGCCAGCAGTTACAGGGGTTCCTCCTACGAGCAGTACTTC. Its translation is CASSYRGSSYEQYF.